The source of this T cell receptor (beta chain) is a study of T cells in pancreatic ductal adenocarcinoma. Study conclusions and caveats: Blood clonality (around 0.066) did not differ significantly from tumor (around 0.1). Compared with tumor, blood showed more total productive templates and about 8-fold more clonotypes. Enrichment of CD45RO+ effector over naive T cells in tumors may bias clonality.

The selected patients with pancreatic ductal adenocarcinoma had surgery but no neoadjuvant therapy. There are 18 residues in the CDR3. Germline CDR1 is SGHRS and CDR2 is YFSETQ. V lost 4 bases to trimming and J lost 0 bases; unmatched junction nucleotides: 11. Details on this clone: The antigen is unknown.

Repertoires were generated with immunoSEQ multiplex PCR, while TCRdb's copy carries only in-frame clones and drops some. The repertoire holds about 16,000 clones, with approximately 90% as singletons. Sequences were obtained from PBMCs. The TCR sequence derives from a human donor with pancreatic ductal adenocarcinoma. V usage is TRBV5-1 and J usage is TRBJ1-3; TRBD1 matches at 9 bases. The CDR3 sequence is CASSPRTGVISSGNTIYF. The CDR3 DNA follows: TGCGCCAGCAGCCCGCGGACAGGGGTCATCAGCTCTGGAAACACCATATATTTT.